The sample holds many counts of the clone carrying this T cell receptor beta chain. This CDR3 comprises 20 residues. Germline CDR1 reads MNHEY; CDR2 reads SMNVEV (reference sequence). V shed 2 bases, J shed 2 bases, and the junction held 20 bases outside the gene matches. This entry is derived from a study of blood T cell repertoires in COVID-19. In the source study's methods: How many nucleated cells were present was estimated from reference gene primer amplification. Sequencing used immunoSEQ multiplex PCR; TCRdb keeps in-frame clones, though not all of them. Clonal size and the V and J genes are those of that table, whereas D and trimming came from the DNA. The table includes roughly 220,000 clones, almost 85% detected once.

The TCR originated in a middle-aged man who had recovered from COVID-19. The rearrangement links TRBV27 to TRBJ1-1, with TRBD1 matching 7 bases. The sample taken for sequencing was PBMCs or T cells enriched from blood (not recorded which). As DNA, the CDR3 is TGTGCCAGCAGTTTAAGGGGGCGACGGGTGTTACAATCAACCAACACTGAAGCTTTCTTT. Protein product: CASSLRGRRVLQSTNTEAFF.